A selection of T cell receptor beta chains follows, all from one sample in a study of blood T cell repertoires in COVID-19. Clones were sequenced by immunoSEQ multiplex PCR, and TCRdb holds only the in-frame ones, with some missing. The table includes about 390,000 clones, about 83% detected once. Sequences were obtained from PBMCs or T cells enriched from blood (not recorded which). These TCRs come from a woman between 45 and 60 years old who had recovered from COVID-19. Each CDR3 is given with its conserved first and last residue. The D gene is left open where the match is weak. Some rows have no size entry. The others give once, few or many, or a class for an expanded clone.

d_gene	j_gene	abundance	v_gene	CDR3nt	CDR3aa
TRBD2	TRBJ2-5	NA	TRBV3-1/TRBV3-2	TGTGCCAGCAGCCAACAAGGGACTAGCTTAGAGACCCAGTACTTC	CASSQQGTSLETQYF
TRBD2	TRBJ2-3	few	TRBV28	TGTGCCAGCAGTCCACCGGGACTAGCGGGGGGTGGTACGCAGTATTTT	CASSPPGLAGGGTQYF
TRBD1	TRBJ1-5	NA	TRBV28	TGTGCCAGCAGTTTTGACAGGGGTGGTCAGCCCCAGCATTTT	CASSFDRGGQPQHF
TRBD1	TRBJ2-5	NA	TRBV7-2	TGTGCCAGCAGCCGTCAGACAGGGGGCCGGGAGACCCAGTACTTC	CASSRQTGGRETQYF
TRBD1	TRBJ1-5	NA	TRBV10-1	TGCGCCAGCACCCGGGACAGGGTGAATCCTAGCAATCAGCCCCAGCATTTT	CASTRDRVNPSNQPQHF
NA	TRBJ1-2	NA	TRBV19	TGTGCCAGTAGTGACGACAGGTATGGCTACACCTTC	CASSDDRYGYTF
NA	TRBJ1-1	once	TRBV9	TGTGCCAGCAGCCCAAGGGGGTGGGGAACTGAAGCTTTCTTT	CASSPRGWGTEAFF
TRBD1	TRBJ2-1	NA	TRBV19	TGTGCCAGTAGTCCCCCCTTTGGGACAGGGGTAGGGAATGAGCAGTTCTTC	CASSPPFGTGVGNEQFF
NA	TRBJ1-2	NA	TRBV20-1	TGCAGTGCTAGTTCCAGGGACTTATATAATAACTATGGCTACACCTTC	CSASSRDLYNNYGYTF
NA	TRBJ1-6	NA	TRBV7-9	TGTGCCAGCAGCTTTGCAGGGATAAGTCTCTCACCCCTCCACTTT	CASSFAGISLSPLHF
TRBD1	TRBJ1-2	NA	TRBV20-1	TGCAGTGCTACCTGGTCCAGGGGGCACACCTTC	CSATWSRGHTF
TRBD2	TRBJ2-2	once	TRBV4-1	TGCGCCAGCAGCCAAGAGACTAGCGGGGGGGCCGGCGGCGGGGAGCTGTTTTTT	CASSQETSGGAGGGELFF
TRBD1	TRBJ1-2	NA	TRBV5-4	TGTGCCAGCAGCAACAACAGGGGGCGCGACTATGGCTACACCTTC	CASSNNRGRDYGYTF
NA	TRBJ2-5	NA	TRBV18	TGTGCCAGCTCACCGCTTTCAGGGGAAGAGACCCAGTACTTC	CASSPLSGEETQYF
NA	TRBJ2-1	NA	TRBV18	TGTGCCAGCTCACCATTGAGATACAATGAGCAGTTCTTC	CASSPLRYNEQFF
NA	TRBJ1-2	NA	TRBV4-1	TGCGCCAGCAGCCAAGATAGTCAGGGTGGTGGCTACACCTTC	CASSQDSQGGGYTF
TRBD1	TRBJ1-5	NA	TRBV19	TGTGCCAGTAATTGGGACAGGTATAGCAATCAGCCCCAGCATTTT	CASNWDRYSNQPQHF
TRBD1	TRBJ1-1	NA	TRBV5-1	TGCGCCAGCAGCTTTCAGGGGGAGAACACTGAAGCTTTCTTT	CASSFQGENTEAFF
NA	TRBJ2-7	NA	TRBV7-2	TGTGCCAGCAGCAGTGACAGGTTTTCCTACGAGCAGTACTTC	CASSSDRFSYEQYF
TRBD1	TRBJ2-3	NA	TRBV4-2	TGTGCCAGCAGCCAAAATATCCGGACAGGGGGGGCAGATACGCAGTATTTT	CASSQNIRTGGADTQYF
NA	TRBJ1-1	NA	TRBV4-2	TGTGCCAGCAGTCAGTACCGGACAGACATTGAAGCTTTCTTT	CASSQYRTDIEAFF
NA	TRBJ2-7	NA	TRBV7-9	TGTGCCAGCAGCGGAACAGGGAGTTCCGAGCAGTACTTC	CASSGTGSSEQYF
TRBD1	TRBJ2-7	few	TRBV19	TGTGCCAGTAGTAGCTTAACCAGGGACAGAGGGGAGCAGTACTTC	CASSSLTRDRGEQYF
NA	TRBJ1-5	few	TRBV4-3	TGCGCCAGCAGCCAAGATTACGGGGAGCCCCAGCATTTT	CASSQDYGEPQHF
NA	TRBJ2-1	NA	TRBV5-1	TGCGCCAGCACGGGGGGCCAGTTTTACAATGAGCAGTTCTTC	CASTGGQFYNEQFF
NA	TRBJ1-1	NA	TRBV6-5	TGTGCCAGCATCTCGTCCGCTGAAGCTTTCTTT	CASISSAEAFF
NA	TRBJ1-1	NA	TRBV27	TGTGCCAGCAAAAAAGCTGGACACGGCACTGAAGCTTTCTTT	CASKKAGHGTEAFF
NA	TRBJ1-2	once	TRBV28	TGTGCCAGCAGTCCGCTAGGTTATGGCTACACCTTC	CASSPLGYGYTF
TRBD1	TRBJ1-1	NA	TRBV19	TGTGCCACAGGGGGCTTCGGCCTTGGAGTGAACACTGAAGCTTTCTTT	CATGGFGLGVNTEAFF
TRBD1	TRBJ2-2	NA	TRBV30	TGTGCCAGAGAGGGGGCGCACACCGGGGAGCTGTTTTTT	CAREGAHTGELFF
NA	TRBJ2-3	NA	TRBV19	TGTGCCAGTAGCAACCGGGGCACAGATACGCAGTATTTT	CASSNRGTDTQYF
NA	TRBJ1-3	NA	TRBV7-9	TGTGCCAGCAGCTCCGGCGGGGGAGACACCATATATTTT	CASSSGGGDTIYF
TRBD1	TRBJ1-2	few	TRBV19	TGTGCCAGTAGCGCCGTACCCGGGACAGGGGGCCCCACCTTC	CASSAVPGTGGPTF
NA	TRBJ1-1	NA	TRBV4-1	TGCGCCAGCAGCCAAGCAACAGGTCACACTGAAGCTTTCTTT	CASSQATGHTEAFF
NA	TRBJ2-1	once	TRBV28	TGTGCCAGCACCCTGAGGGTCGGCGGTGAGCAGTTCTTC	CASTLRVGGEQFF
NA	TRBJ1-1	NA	TRBV2	TGTGCCAGCAGTACTCAGGGGACCACTGAAGCTTTCTTT	CASSTQGTTEAFF
TRBD1	TRBJ1-6	NA	TRBV28	TGTGCCAGCAGTTTAGGGGGGGGACAGGGCAATTCACCCCTCCACTTT	CASSLGGGQGNSPLHF
TRBD1	TRBJ1-3	once	TRBV10-3	TGTGCCATCACCGGACAGGCGGGAGGAAACACCATATATTTT	CAITGQAGGNTIYF
NA	TRBJ2-5	NA	TRBV29-1	TGCAGCGTTCCTAGGACTGAAGAGACCCAGTACTTC	CSVPRTEETQYF
TRBD1	TRBJ1-2	once	TRBV7-9	TGTGCCAGCAGCTTGACAGGGAAGGGCTATGGCTACACCTTC	CASSLTGKGYGYTF
NA	TRBJ1-4	NA	TRBV3-1/TRBV3-2	TGTGCCAGCAGCCAAGCCGGGACTCGGGGGATTTTAAAACTGTTTTTT	CASSQAGTRGILKLFF